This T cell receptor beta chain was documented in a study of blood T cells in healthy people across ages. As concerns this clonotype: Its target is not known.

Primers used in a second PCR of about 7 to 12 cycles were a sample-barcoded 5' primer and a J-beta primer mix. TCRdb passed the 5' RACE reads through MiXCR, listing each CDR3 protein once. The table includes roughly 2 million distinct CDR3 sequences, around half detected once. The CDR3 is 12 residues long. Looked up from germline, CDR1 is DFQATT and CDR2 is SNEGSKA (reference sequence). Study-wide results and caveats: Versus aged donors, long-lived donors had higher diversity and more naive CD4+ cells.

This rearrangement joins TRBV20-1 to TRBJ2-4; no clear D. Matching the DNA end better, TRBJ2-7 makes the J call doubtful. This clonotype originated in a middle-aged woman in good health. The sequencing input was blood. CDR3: CSARDRVPEQYF. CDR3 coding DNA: TGCAGTGCTAGAGATAGGGTACCCGAGCAGTACTTC.